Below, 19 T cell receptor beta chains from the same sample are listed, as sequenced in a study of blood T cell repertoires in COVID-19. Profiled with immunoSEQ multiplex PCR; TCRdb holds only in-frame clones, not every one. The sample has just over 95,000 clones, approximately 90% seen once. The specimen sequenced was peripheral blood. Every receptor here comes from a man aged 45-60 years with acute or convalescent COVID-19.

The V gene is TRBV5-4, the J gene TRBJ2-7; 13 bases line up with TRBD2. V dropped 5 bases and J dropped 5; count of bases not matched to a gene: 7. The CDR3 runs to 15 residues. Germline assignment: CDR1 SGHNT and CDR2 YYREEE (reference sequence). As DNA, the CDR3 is TGTGCCAGCAGTATCGGACTAGCGGGAGACGACGAGCAGTACTTC. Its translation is CASSIGLAGDDEQYF.

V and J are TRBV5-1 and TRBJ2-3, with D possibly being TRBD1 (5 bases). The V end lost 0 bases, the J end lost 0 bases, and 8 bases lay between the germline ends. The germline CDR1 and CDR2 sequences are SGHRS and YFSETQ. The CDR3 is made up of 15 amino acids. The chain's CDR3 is CASSLGGQSTDTQYF. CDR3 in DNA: TGCGCCAGCAGCTTGGGGGGCCAGAGCACAGATACGCAGTATTTT. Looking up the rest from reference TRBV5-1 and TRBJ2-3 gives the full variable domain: KAGVTQTPRYLIKTRGQQVTLSCSPISGHRSVSWYQQTPGQGLQFLFEYFSETQRNKGNFPGRFSGRQFSNSRSEMNVSTLELGDSALYLCASSLGGQSTDTQYFGPGTRLTVL.

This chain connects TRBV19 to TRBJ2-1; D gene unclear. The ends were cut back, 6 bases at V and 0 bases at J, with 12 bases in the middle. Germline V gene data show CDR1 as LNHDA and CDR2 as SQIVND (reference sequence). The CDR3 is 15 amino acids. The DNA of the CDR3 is TGTGCCAGTAGCTCAGGTTCGAGCTCCTACAATGAGCAGTTCTTC. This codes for CASSSGSSSYNEQFF. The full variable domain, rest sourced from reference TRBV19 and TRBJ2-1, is DGGITQSPKYLFRKEGQNVTLSCEQNLNHDAMYWYRQDPGQGLRLIYYSQIVNDFQKGDIAEGYSVSREKKESFPLTVTSAQKNPTAFYLCASSSGSSSYNEQFFGPGTRLTVL.

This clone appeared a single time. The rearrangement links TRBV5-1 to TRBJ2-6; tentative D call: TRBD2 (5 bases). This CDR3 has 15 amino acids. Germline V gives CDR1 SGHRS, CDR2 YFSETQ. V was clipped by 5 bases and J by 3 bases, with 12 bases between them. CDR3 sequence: CASSPSGFGANVLTF. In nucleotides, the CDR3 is TGCGCCAGCAGTCCTTCGGGGTTTGGGGCCAACGTCCTGACTTTC. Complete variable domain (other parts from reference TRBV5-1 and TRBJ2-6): KAGVTQTPRYLIKTRGQQVTLSCSPISGHRSVSWYQQTPGQGLQFLFEYFSETQRNKGNFPGRFSGRQFSNSRSEMNVSTLELGDSALYLCASSPSGFGANVLTFGAGSRLTVL.

The CDR3 bases are TGTGCCACCAGTGATTTACGCGGGGGTTTGTGCGAGCAGTACTTC. Its translation: CATSDLRGGLCEQYF. V and J are TRBV24-1 and TRBJ2-7; 7 bases agree with TRBD2. Germline V gene lookup returns CDR1 KGHDR and CDR2 SFDVKD. J gave up 6 bases and V 1 base, and 8 bases lay outside the gene matches. CDR3 length: 15 residues.

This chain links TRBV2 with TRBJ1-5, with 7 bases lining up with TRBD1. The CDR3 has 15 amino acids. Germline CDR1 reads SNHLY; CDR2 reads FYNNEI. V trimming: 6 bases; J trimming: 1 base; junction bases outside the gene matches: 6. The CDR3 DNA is TGTGCCAGCAGGTCTGGGACAGAGAGCAATCAGCCCCAGCATTTT. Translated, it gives CASRSGTESNQPQHF.

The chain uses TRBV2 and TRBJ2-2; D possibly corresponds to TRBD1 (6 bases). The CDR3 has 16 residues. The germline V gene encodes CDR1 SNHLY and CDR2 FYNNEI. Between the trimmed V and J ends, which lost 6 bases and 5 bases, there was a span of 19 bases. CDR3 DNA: TGTGCCAGCAGCCCCTTCAGAGGGGGTATAACCGGGGAGCTGTTTTTT. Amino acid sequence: CASSPFRGGITGELFF.

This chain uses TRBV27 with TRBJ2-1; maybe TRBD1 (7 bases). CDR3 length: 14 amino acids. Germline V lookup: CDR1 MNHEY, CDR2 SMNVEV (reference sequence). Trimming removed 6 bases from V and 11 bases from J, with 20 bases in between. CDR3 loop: CASRPGGSGKKQFF. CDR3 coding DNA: TGTGCCAGCAGGCCAGGGGGGTCTGGGAAAAAGCAGTTCTTC.

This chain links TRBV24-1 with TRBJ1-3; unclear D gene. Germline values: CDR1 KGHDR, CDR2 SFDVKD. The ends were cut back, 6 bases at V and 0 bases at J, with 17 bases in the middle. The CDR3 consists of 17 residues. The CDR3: CATSHTTDSDSGNTIYF. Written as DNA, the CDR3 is TGTGCCACCAGTCACACGACCGACTCGGACTCTGGAAACACCATATATTTT.

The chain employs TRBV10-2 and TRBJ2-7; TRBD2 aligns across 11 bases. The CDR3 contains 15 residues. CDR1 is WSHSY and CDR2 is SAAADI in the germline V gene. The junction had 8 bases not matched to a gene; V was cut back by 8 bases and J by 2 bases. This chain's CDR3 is CASGTGTSGPYEQYF. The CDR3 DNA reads TGCGCCAGCGGCACCGGGACTAGCGGACCCTACGAGCAGTACTTC.

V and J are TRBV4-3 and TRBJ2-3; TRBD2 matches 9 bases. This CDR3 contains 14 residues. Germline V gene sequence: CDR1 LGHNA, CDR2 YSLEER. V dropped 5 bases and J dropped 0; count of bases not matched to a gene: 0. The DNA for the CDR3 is TGCGCCAGCAGCACTAGCGGGAGCACAGATACGCAGTATTTT. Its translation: CASSTSGSTDTQYF.

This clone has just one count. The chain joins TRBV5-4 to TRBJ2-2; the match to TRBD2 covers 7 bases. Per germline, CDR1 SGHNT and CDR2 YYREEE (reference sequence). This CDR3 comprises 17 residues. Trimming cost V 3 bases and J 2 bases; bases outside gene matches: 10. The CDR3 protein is CASSSVASGSNTGELFF. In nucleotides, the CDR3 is TGTGCCAGCAGCTCGGTGGCTAGCGGATCCAACACCGGGGAGCTGTTTTTT.

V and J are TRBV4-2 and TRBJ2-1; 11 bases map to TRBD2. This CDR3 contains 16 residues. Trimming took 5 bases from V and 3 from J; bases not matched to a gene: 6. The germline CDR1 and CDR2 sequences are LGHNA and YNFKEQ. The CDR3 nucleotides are TGTGCCAGCAGCTCAGGGACTAGCGGACACTACAATGAGCAGTTCTTC. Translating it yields CASSSGTSGHYNEQFF.

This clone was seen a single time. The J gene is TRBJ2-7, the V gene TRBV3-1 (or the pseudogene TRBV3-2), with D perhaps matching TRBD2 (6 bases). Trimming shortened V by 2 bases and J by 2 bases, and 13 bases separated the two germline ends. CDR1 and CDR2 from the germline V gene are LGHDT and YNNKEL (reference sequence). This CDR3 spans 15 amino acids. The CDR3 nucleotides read TGTGCCAGCAGCCAACCGGGGGACGAGACCTACGAGCAGTACTTC. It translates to CASSQPGDETYEQYF.

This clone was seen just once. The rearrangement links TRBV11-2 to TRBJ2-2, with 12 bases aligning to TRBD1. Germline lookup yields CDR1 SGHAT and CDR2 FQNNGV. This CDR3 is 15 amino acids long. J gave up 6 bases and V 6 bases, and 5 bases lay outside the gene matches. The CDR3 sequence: CASSPGTGGSGELFF. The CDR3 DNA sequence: TGTGCCAGCAGTCCCGGGACAGGGGGCTCCGGGGAGCTGTTTTTT.

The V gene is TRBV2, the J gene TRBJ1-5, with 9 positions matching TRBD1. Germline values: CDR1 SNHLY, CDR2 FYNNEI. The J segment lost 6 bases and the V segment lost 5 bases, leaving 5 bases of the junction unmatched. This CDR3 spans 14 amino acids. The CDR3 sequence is CASSNRGPGQPQHF. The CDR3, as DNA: TGTGCCAGCAGTAACAGGGGGCCGGGTCAGCCCCAGCATTTT.

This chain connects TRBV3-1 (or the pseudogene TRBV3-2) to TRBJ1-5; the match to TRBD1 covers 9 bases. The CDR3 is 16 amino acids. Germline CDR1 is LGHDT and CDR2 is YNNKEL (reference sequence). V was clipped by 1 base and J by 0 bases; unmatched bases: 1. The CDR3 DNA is TGTGCCAGCAGCCAAGGGACAGGGGTTAGCAATCAGCCCCAGCATTTT. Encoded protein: CASSQGTGVSNQPQHF.

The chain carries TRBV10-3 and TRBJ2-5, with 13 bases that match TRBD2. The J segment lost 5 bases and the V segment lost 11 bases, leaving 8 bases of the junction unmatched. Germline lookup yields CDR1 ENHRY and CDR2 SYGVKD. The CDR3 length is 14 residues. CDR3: CASRTSGSGETQYF. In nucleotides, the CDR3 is TGTGCCTCCCGGACTAGCGGGAGTGGTGAGACCCAGTACTTC.

The CDR3 sequence is CASSTREVSTDTQYF. The CDR3 DNA follows: TGTGCCAGCAGCACCAGAGAGGTTAGCACAGATACGCAGTATTTT. The chain carries TRBV7-2 and TRBJ2-3; D gene ambiguous. V lost 5 bases, J lost 0 bases, and 12 bases lay in between. Per germline, CDR1 SGHTA and CDR2 FQGNSA. This CDR3 contains 15 residues.